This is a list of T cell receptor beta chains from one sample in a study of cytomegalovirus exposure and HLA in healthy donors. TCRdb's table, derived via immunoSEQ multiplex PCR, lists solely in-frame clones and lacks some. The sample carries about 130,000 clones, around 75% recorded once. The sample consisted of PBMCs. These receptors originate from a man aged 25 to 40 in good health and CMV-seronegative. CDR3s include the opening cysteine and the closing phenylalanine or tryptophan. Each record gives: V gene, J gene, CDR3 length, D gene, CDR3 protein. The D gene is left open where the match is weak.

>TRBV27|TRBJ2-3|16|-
CASSPARVAGVDTQYF
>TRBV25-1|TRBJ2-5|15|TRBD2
CASSEWREGQETQYF
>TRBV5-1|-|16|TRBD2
CASSLRSGGAQYEQYF
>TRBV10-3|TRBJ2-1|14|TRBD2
CAISEPGGEGEQFF
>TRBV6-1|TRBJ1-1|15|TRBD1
CASRSQGAVFAEAFF
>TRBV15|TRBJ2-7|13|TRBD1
CATSRKGAGEQYF
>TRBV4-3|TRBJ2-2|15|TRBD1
CASSQGDRNTGELFF
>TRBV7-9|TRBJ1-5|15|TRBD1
CASSLGGQRNQPQHF
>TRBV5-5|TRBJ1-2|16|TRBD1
CASSSGDRGSDYGYTF
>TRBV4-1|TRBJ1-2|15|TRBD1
CASSQPGQGAFGYTF
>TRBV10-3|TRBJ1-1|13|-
CAISEGRENEAFF
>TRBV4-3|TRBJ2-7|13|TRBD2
CASSQDVGGALYF
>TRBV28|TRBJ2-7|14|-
CASSLFGGAYEQYF
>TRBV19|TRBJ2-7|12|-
CASSTQGYEQYF
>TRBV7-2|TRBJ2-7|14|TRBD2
CASSLRLAGYEQYF
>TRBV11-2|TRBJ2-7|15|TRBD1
CASSPQGGGTLEQYF
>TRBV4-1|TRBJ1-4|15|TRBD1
CASSERTGLNEKLFF
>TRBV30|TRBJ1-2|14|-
CAWSGDISGYGYTF
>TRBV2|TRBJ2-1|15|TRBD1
CASRLDRGGYNEQFF